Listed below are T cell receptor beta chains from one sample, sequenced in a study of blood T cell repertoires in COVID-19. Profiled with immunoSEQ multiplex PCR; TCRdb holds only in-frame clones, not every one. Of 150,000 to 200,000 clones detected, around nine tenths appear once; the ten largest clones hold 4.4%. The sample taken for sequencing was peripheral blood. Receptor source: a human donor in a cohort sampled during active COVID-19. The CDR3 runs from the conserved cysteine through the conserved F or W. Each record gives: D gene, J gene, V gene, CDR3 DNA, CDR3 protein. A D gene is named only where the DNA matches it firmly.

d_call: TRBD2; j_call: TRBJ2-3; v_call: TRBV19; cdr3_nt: TGTGCCAGTAGTATCGGGACTAGCGGGAGGTGGTCAGATACGCAGTATTTT; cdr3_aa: CASSIGTSGRWSDTQYF
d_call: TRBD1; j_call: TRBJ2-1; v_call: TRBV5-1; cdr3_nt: TGCGCCAGCAGCCAACCTTCCGGGACAGGGTACTACAATGAGCAGTTCTTC; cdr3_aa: CASSQPSGTGYYNEQFF
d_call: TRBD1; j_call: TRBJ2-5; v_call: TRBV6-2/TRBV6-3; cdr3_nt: TGTGCCAGCAGTTACATAGGACAGGGTCTGAGGGAGACCCAGTACTTC; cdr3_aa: CASSYIGQGLRETQYF
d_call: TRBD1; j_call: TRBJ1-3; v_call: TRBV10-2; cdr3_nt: TGCGCCAGCACCGACGACAGGGTTGGAAACACCATATATTTT; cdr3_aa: CASTDDRVGNTIYF
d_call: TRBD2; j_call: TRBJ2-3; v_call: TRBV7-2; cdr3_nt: TGTGCCAGCAGCTTAGCTTGGGGACTAGCCTCCACAGATACGCAGTATTTT; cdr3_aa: CASSLAWGLASTDTQYF
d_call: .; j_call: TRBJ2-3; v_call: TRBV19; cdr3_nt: TGTGCCAGTATCGGACAGCACACAGATACGCAGTATTTT; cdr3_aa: CASIGQHTDTQYF
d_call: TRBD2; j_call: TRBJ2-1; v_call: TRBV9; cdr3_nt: TGTGCCAGCAGCACCGACTTAGCGGGGGGCGCCTTAGATGAGCAGTTCTTC; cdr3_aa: CASSTDLAGGALDEQFF
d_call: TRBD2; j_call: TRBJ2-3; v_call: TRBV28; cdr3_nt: TGTGCCAGCAGTTCCTCCTTCGGGGGGACCACAGATACGCAGTATTTT; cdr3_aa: CASSSSFGGTTDTQYF
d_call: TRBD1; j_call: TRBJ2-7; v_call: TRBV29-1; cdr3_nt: TGCAGCGCTAAAAGACAGGGTCGGTACGAGCAGTACTTC; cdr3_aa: CSAKRQGRYEQYF
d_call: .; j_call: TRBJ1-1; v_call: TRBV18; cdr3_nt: TGTGCCAGCTCACCATTACCCGGGGTTGTGAACACTGAAGCTTTCTTT; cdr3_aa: CASSPLPGVVNTEAFF
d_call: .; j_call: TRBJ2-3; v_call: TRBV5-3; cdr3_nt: TGTGCCAGAAGCTTGGTACAGGGTAGAGGGGCCACAGATACGCAGTATTTT; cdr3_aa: CARSLVQGRGATDTQYF